This T cell receptor (beta chain) was sequenced for a study of CD8 T cells in Susac syndrome. A single count supports this clonotype. Germline CDR1 is LNHDA and CDR2 is SQIVND (reference sequence). V was trimmed by 7 bases and J by 2 bases, leaving 17 bases between them. The CDR3 contains 16 residues. Random hexamers were used to reverse transcribe an amount of roughly 0.5 to 1 ug RNA. Multiplex immunoSEQ PCR targeted 54 Vbeta and 13 Jbeta TCR beta segments. TCRdb reprocessed the immunoSEQ multiplex PCR reads via MiXCR and lists one record per CDR3 protein. This sample carries some 120,000 distinct CDR3 sequences, under 95% of them seen once, and the ten largest clones take about 0.12%.

The sequence came from a human donor in good health. The chain is built from TRBV19 and TRBJ2-2; a weak D match, TRBD2 (7 bases). The specimen was CD8+ T cells from PBMCs. The chain's CDR3 is CASTPRGGANTGELFF. CDR3 nucleotides: TGTGCCAGTACCCCAAGGGGGGGCGCTAACACCGGGGAGCTGTTTTTT.